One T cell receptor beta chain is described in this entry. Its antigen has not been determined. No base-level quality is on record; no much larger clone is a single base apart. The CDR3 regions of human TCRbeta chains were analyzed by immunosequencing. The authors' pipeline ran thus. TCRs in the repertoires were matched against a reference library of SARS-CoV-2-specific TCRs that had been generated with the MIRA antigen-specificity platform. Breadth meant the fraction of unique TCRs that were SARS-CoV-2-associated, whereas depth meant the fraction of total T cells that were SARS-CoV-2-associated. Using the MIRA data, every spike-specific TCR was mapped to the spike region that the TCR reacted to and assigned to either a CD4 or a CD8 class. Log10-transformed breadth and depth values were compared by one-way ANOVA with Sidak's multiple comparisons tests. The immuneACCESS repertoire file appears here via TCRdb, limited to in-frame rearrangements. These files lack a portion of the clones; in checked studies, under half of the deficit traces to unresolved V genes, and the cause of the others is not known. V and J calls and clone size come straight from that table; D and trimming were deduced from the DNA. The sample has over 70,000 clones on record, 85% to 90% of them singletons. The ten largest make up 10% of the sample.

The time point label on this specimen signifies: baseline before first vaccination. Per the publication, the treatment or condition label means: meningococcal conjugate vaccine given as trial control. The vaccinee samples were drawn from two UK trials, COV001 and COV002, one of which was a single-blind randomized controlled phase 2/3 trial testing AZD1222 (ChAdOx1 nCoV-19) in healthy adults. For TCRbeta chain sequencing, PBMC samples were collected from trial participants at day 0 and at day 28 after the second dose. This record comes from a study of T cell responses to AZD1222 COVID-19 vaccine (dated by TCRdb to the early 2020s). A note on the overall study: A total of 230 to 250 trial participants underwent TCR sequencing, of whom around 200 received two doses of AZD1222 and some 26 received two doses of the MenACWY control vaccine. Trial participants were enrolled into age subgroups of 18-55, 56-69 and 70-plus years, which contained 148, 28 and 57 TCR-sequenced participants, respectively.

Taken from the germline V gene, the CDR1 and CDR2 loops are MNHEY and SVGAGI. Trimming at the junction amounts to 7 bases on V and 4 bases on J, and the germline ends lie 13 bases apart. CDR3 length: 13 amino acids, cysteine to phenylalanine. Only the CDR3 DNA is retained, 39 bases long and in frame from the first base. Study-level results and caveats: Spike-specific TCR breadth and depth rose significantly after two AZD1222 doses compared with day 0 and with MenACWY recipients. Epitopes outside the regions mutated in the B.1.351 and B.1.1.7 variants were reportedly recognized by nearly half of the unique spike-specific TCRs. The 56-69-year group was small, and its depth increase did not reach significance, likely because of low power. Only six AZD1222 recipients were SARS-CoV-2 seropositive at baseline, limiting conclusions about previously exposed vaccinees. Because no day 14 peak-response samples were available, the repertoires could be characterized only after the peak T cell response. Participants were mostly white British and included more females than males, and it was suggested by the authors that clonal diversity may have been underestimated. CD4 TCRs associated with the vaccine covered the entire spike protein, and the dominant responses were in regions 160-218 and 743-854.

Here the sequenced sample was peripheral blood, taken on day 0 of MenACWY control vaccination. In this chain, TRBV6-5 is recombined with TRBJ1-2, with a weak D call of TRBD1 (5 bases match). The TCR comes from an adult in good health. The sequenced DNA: TGTGCCAGCACCCCAACGGGGGGCTATGGCTACACCTTC. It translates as CASTPTGGYGYTF.